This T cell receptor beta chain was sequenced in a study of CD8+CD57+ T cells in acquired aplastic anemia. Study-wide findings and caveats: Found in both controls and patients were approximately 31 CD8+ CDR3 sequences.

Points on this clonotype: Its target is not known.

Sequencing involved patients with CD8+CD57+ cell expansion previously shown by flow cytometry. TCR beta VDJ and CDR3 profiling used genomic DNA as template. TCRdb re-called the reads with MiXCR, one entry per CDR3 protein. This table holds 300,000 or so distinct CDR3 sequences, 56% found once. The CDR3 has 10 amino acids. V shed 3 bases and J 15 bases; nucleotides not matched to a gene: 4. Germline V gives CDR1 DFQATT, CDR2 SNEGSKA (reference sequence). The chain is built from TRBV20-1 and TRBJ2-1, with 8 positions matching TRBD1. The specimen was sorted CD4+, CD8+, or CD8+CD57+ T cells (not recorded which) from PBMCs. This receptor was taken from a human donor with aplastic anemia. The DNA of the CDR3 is TGCAGTGCTAGGGACAGGGTTCGGTTCTTC. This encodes CSARDRVRFF.